This TCR beta chain emerged from a study of blood T cell repertoires in COVID-19. Study as a whole: The study drew acute and convalescent COVID-19 samples from the United States, Italy and Spain.

The V end lost 2 bases, the J end lost 4 bases, and 39 bases lay between the germline ends. Germline V gives CDR1 LNHDA, CDR2 SQIVND (reference sequence). This CDR3 has 24 residues. Method: immunoSEQ multiplex PCR; TCRdb's copy keeps in-frame clones and lacks some. Of about 150,000 clones listed, around 83% are singletons. The receptor's source is a woman aged 45-65 years with acute or convalescent COVID-19. The sequenced sample consisted of peripheral blood. The chain combines TRBV19 with TRBJ1-3; no clear D. The CDR3, as DNA: TGTGCCAGTAGTATATATTTTGAATTGAGACGTGTATGGCTTCCGGGTCCGAGGGGAAACACCATATATTTT. This codes for CASSIYFELRRVWLPGPRGNTIYF.